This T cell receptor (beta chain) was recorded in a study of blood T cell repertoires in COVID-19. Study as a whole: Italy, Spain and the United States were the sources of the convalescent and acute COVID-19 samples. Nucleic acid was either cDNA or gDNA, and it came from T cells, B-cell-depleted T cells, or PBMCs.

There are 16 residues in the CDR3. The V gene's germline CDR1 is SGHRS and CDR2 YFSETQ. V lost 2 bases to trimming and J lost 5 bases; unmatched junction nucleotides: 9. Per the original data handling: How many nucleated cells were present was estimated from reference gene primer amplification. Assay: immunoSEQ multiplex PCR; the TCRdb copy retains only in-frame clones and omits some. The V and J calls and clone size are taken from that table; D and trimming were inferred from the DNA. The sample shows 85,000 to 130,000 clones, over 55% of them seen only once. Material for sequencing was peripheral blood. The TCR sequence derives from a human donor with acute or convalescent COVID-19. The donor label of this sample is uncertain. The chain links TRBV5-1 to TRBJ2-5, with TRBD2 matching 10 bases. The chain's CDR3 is CASSFSGLAAGETQYF. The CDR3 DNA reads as TGCGCCAGCAGCTTCTCCGGACTAGCGGCAGGGGAGACCCAGTACTTC.